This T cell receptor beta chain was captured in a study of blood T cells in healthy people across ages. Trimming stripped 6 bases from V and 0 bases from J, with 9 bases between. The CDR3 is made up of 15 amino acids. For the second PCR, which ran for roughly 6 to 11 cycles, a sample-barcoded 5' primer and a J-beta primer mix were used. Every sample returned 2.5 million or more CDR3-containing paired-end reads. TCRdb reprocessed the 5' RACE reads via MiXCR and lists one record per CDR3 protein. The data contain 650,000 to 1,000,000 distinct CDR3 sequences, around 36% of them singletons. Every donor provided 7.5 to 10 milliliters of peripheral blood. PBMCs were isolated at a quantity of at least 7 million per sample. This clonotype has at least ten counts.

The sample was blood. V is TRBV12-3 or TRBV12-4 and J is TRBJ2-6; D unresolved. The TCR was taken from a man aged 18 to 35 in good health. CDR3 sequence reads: CASSIQDSGANVLTF. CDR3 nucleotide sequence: TGTGCCAGCAGCATCCAAGACTCTGGGGCCAACGTCCTGACTTTC.